Listed here are 2 T cell receptor beta chains from one sample, sequenced in a study of shared clonotypes between healthy human individuals. Clones were read by immunoSEQ multiplex PCR, and TCRdb kept only the in-frame ones, dropping some. The sample lists around 2.1 million clones; about 93% were seen once. CD8 cells regarded as naive lacked CD45RO, were positively chosen for CCR7, and omitted terminally differentiated effector memory CD45RA+ cells. Material: naive CD8+ T cells from PBMCs. The receptor source for this set is a man aged 18 to 35 in good health. Some clones in this sample may be carry-over from other donors' samples.

The chain couples TRBV13 to TRBJ1-1, with no clear D. Germline V CDR1 and CDR2: PRHDT, FYEKMQ (reference sequence). This CDR3 has 12 amino acids. V dropped 4 bases and J dropped 2 bases, with 5 bases sitting between them. The DNA for the CDR3 is TGTGCCAGCAGCTCCACTAACACTGAAGCTTTCTTT. Translated: CASSSTNTEAFF.

Regarding this clone: The CDR3 does not close with the conserved phenylalanine or tryptophan, likely indicating a read error. The DNA is omitted, as the CDR3 cannot be located on it reliably, and the CDR3 follows TCRdb's listing. The genes are TRBV3-2 and TRBJ1-5. TRBV3-2 is a known pseudogene. The CDR3 is 9 amino acids in total, end residues counted. The CDR3 here is CASSQDNWD.